Here is one T cell receptor (beta chain) with its context. No antigen is known for it. No base-level quality is on record; no much larger clone is a single base apart. These data originate in a study of blood T cell repertoires in COVID-19 (dated by TCRdb to between 2020 and 2021). Background for the entire study: Collaborator samples came from the United States, Italy and Spain and covered acute and convalescent phases of COVID-19. The prospective study material was composed of cDNA or gDNA derived from T cells, B-cell-depleted T cells, or PBMCs. Subjects who had been exposed to COVID-19, were actively infected with it, or had recovered from it provided the deeply sampled blood TCRbeta repertoires that made up the dataset. The repertoires were released in a freely available public database intended as a resource for research on the immune response to SARS-CoV-2. Samples were obtained from the ongoing ImmuneRACE study (first 160 participants) and from 1,200 or so subjects provided by 6 global collaborators. The sample metadata nearly always contained a de-identified subject ID, COVID-19 status, age in years and sex. Where available, HLA class I and class II types were obtained from metadata supplied by the sample provider rather than from assay-based typing. Broad study findings and their caveats: The amount of clinical and demographic metadata varied by source and participant and was provided uncurated.

The immunoSEQ Assay, a bias-controlled multiplex PCR, was used to amplify TCRbeta CDR3 regions from genomic DNA. On the study's bioinformatics: The number of nucleated cells in each sample was estimated from the amplification of reference gene primers within the assay. Sequence reads were collapsed and filtered to measure the absolute abundance of every unique TCRbeta CDR3 rearrangement. For each sample, productive Simpson clonality was calculated as the square root of Simpson's diversity index across productive rearrangements. TCRdb retrieved this table from immuneACCESS and kept in-frame rearrangements only. Not all clones are present; in checked studies, unresolved V genes account for under half, and no reason is known for the remainder. That table gives V, J and clone size, and the DNA gave D and trimming. Counted in this sample were around 150,000 clones; roughly four fifths of them appeared once. The ten largest make up approximately 11% of the sample.

Each collaborating institution followed its own protocols to collect whole blood in K2EDTA tubes. For TCRbeta analysis, collaborators shipped samples in one of three forms: frozen whole blood, isolated PBMCs, or DNA extracted from either of those sample types. The source material was peripheral blood. The origin of this receptor is a human donor in a cohort sampled during active COVID-19.

The nucleotide sequence reads as follows: TGTGCCAGCAGCCGACGGACTAGCGTCTCGGATACGCAGTATTTT. This yields the protein CASSRRTSVSDTQYF. The receptor chain draws on TRBV3-1 (or the pseudogene TRBV3-2) and TRBJ2-3; TRBD2 aligns with 9 central bases. The CDR3 numbers 15 residues from cysteine through phenylalanine. Just CDR3 DNA is preserved here, 45 bases in frame from base 1. For this chain, trimming is 4 bases at the V end and 6 bases at the J end, and the number of junction bases without a gene match is 8. The CDR1 and CDR2 encoded by the germline V gene (reference sequence) are LGHDT and YNNKEL.